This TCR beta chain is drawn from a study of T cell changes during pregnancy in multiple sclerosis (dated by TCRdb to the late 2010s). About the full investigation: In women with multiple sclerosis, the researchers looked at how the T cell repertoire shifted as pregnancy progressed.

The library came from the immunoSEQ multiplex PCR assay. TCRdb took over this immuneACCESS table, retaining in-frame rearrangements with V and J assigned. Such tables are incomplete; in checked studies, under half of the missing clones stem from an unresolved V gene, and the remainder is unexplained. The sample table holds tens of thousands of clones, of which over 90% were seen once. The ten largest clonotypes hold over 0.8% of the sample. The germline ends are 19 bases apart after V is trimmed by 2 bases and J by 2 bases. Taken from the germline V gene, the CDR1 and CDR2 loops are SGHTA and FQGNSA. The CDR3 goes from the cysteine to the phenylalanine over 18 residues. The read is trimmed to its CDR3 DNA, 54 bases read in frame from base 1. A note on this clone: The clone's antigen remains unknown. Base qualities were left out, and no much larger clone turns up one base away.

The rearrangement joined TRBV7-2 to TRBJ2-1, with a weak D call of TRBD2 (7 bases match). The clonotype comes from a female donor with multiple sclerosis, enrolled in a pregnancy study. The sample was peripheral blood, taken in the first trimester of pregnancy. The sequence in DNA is TGTGCCAGCAGCTTATGGGGGGGGGCCGCTTACCCCTACAATGAGCAGTTCTTC. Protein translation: CASSLWGGAAYPYNEQFF.